What follows are 19 T cell receptor beta chains derived from one specimen sequenced in a study of T cells in localized non-small cell lung cancer. The table came from immunoSEQ multiplex PCR; TCRdb's copy has only in-frame clones and leaves some out. The table includes 43,000 or so clones, about 91% detected once. Sequencing was performed on PBMCs, taken before any cancer treatment. These receptors all stem from a woman aged 40 to 75 with stage II lung adenocarcinoma.

The table lists this clone with a count of one. The chain uses TRBV27 and TRBJ1-5, with 8 bases that match TRBD1. Per the germline V gene, CDR1 is MNHEY and CDR2 is SMNVEV (reference sequence). This CDR3 spans 15 amino acids. The V and J ends lost 8 bases and 3 bases, in that order; junction bases with no gene match: 9. CDR3 DNA: TGTGCCAGCTGTGAACAGGGGGGGGTCAATCAGCCCCAGCATTTT. Translating gives CASCEQGGVNQPQHF.

The chain combines TRBV2 with TRBJ2-7; D may be TRBD1 or TRBD2 (5 bases each). The CDR3 runs 13 residues. Germline assignment: CDR1 SNHLY and CDR2 FYNNEI. V was clipped by 8 bases and J by 3 bases, with 14 bases between them. CDR3 DNA: TGTGCCAGCGGGACGTCCAGTTACTACGAGCAGTACTTC. This encodes CASGTSSYYEQYF.

The CDR3 is CASSLSGGDNQPQHF. The DNA of the CDR3 is TGCGCCAGCAGCTTGTCGGGCGGAGACAATCAGCCCCAGCATTTT. The genes are TRBV5-1 and TRBJ1-5; D unresolved. The CDR3 is 15 amino acids. V shed 1 base and J shed 3 bases, with 11 bases lying between them. The germline V gene has CDR1 SGHRS and CDR2 YFSETQ. The full variable domain, with the rest looked up from reference TRBV5-1 and TRBJ1-5, is KAGVTQTPRYLIKTRGQQVTLSCSPISGHRSVSWYQQTPGQGLQFLFEYFSETQRNKGNFPGRFSGRQFSNSRSEMNVSTLELGDSALYLCASSLSGGDNQPQHFGDGTRLSIL.

V is TRBV7-2 and J is TRBJ1-2; D remains unclear. Germline values: CDR1 SGHTA, CDR2 FQGNSA. This CDR3 is built from 14 residues. V was trimmed by 3 bases and J by 4 bases, leaving 12 bases between them. The CDR3 coding sequence is TGTGCCAGCAGCTTCGACCCCCGCCCCTATGGCTACACCTTC. This gives the protein CASSFDPRPYGYTF.

The chain links TRBV19 to TRBJ2-5; TRBD1 is a possible D gene (5 bases). Trimming stripped 10 bases from V and 1 base from J, with 19 bases between. Germline values: CDR1 LNHDA, CDR2 SQIVND (reference sequence). The CDR3 extends over 15 amino acids. The CDR3 sequence: CATPSDTAPQETQYF. The CDR3, as DNA: TGTGCCACCCCTTCGGACACAGCCCCCCAAGAGACCCAGTACTTC.

The rearrangement joins TRBV2 to TRBJ2-7; the D is unclear. CDR1 and CDR2 (germline): SNHLY, FYNNEI. CDR3 size: 14 residues. V was cut by 8 bases and J by 3 bases, with 17 bases left in between. The CDR3 DNA follows: TGTGCCAGCCGAGTCACCCTAGGCCACTACGAGCAGTACTTC. Encoded protein: CASRVTLGHYEQYF.

The J gene is TRBJ1-3, the V gene TRBV7-2; the D is unclear. V was cut by 1 base and J by 0 bases, with 7 bases left in between. Per germline, CDR1 SGHTA and CDR2 FQGNSA. This CDR3 is 15 amino acids long. The chain's CDR3 is CASSLDGFSGNTIYF. CDR3 in DNA: TGTGCCAGCAGCTTAGACGGATTCTCTGGAAACACCATATATTTT. Drawing the rest from reference TRBV7-2 and TRBJ1-3, the complete variable domain is GAGVSQSPSNKVTEKGKDVELRCDPISGHTALYWYRQSLGQGLEFLIYFQGNSAPDKSGLPSDRFSAERTGGSVSTLTIQRTQQEDSAVYLCASSLDGFSGNTIYFGEGSWLTVV.

The gene calls are TRBV2 and TRBJ2-7, with TRBD2 matching over 8 bases. There are 15 residues in the CDR3. Trimming cost V 3 bases and J 0 bases; bases outside gene matches: 4. Germline V gene lookup returns CDR1 SNHLY and CDR2 FYNNEI. As DNA, the CDR3 is TGTGCCAGCAGTGAGGAGCGGGGGAGCTCCTACGAGCAGTACTTC. It codes for CASSEERGSSYEQYF. Drawing the rest from reference TRBV2 and TRBJ2-7, the complete variable domain is EPEVTQTPSHQVTQMGQEVILRCVPISNHLYFYWYRQILGQKVEFLVSFYNNEISEKSEIFDDQFSVERPDGSNFTLKIRSTKLEDSAMYFCASSEERGSSYEQYFGPGTRLTVT.

This clone is a singleton in its sample. This sequence joins TRBV7-9 and TRBJ1-4, with D unclear. CDR3 length: 12 amino acids. Trimming shortened V by 5 bases and J by 8 bases, and 9 bases separated the two germline ends. CDR1 is SEHNR, CDR2 FQNEAQ, per germline (reference sequence). The CDR3 nucleotides read TGTGCCAGCAGCCCAAAAGGGGAAAAACTGTTTTTT. It yields the protein CASSPKGEKLFF.

This clone was picked up one time. The V and J genes are TRBV6-5 and TRBJ1-4, with 9 bases identical to TRBD1. The germline V gene has CDR1 MNHEY and CDR2 SVGAGI. This CDR3 spans 15 amino acids. V was pared by 0 bases and J by 8 bases, with 4 bases of the junction left unmatched. CDR3 region: CASSYSGQGDEKLFF. In DNA, the CDR3 is TGTGCCAGCAGTTACTCGGGACAGGGTGACGAAAAACTGTTTTTT.

The chain couples TRBV5-1 to TRBJ2-7; no clear D. V was pared by 3 bases and J by 2 bases, with 3 bases between. CDR3 length equals 11 residues. Germline values: CDR1 SGHRS, CDR2 YFSETQ. Written as DNA, the CDR3 is TGCGCCAGCAGCTCCACCTACGAGCAGTACTTC. Translating gives CASSSTYEQYF.

This sequence joins TRBV5-1 and TRBJ2-3; TRBD2 matches at 13 bases. Germline CDR1 SGHRS, CDR2 YFSETQ. The CDR3 runs to 16 residues. The ends lost 6 bases at V and 2 bases at J; junction bases unmatched: 6. The CDR3 loop is CASKRTSGGSTDTQYF. The CDR3 region has the DNA TGCGCCAGCAAAAGGACTAGCGGGGGTTCCACAGATACGCAGTATTTT. Drawing the rest from reference TRBV5-1 and TRBJ2-3, the complete variable domain is KAGVTQTPRYLIKTRGQQVTLSCSPISGHRSVSWYQQTPGQGLQFLFEYFSETQRNKGNFPGRFSGRQFSNSRSEMNVSTLELGDSALYLCASKRTSGGSTDTQYFGPGTRLTVL.

The chain recombines TRBV19 with TRBJ1-1; TRBD1 might be the D (5 bases). The length of the CDR3 is 17 residues. Trimming removed 2 bases from V and 1 base from J, with 17 bases in between. The germline V gene has CDR1 LNHDA and CDR2 SQIVND (reference sequence). The chain's CDR3 is CASSIRGDGTKNTEAFF. CDR3 sequence (DNA): TGTGCCAGTAGTATACGGGGGGACGGAACCAAGAACACTGAAGCTTTCTTT.

The genes are TRBV6-5 and TRBJ1-5, with 7 bases fitting TRBD1. Per germline, CDR1 MNHEY and CDR2 SVGAGI. The CDR3 spans 14 residues. Trimming cost V 7 bases and J 4 bases; bases outside gene matches: 7. The CDR3: CASTPTGPNQPQHF. In DNA, the CDR3 is TGTGCCAGCACCCCGACAGGGCCGAATCAGCCCCAGCATTTT.

This chain connects TRBV9 to TRBJ2-2; possibly TRBD2 for D (6 bases). Germline V gives CDR1 SGDLS, CDR2 YYNGEE. V lost 4 bases, J lost 1 base, and 11 bases lay in between. CDR3 size: 15 residues. CDR3 sequence (DNA): TGTGCCAGCAGCCGAGGGCGGGGGAACACCGGGGAGCTGTTTTTT. It codes for CASSRGRGNTGELFF.

The chain couples TRBV5-1 to TRBJ1-4, with D possibly matching TRBD1 (5 bases). Per germline, CDR1 SGHRS and CDR2 YFSETQ. This CDR3 has 17 amino acids. V lost 0 bases to trimming and J lost 6 bases, with 18 bases between them. CDR3 nucleotide sequence: TGCGCCAGCAGCTTGGCCGGAAGGGGTAATATTGATGAAAAACTGTTTTTT. It specifies CASSLAGRGNIDEKLFF.

This rearrangement joins TRBV11-2 to TRBJ2-7; possible D gene TRBD2, 5 bases. This CDR3 is built from 14 residues. Germline V gene sequence: CDR1 SGHAT, CDR2 FQNNGV. Trimming pared 2 bases from V and 2 bases from J, leaving 10 bases between. In DNA form, the CDR3 reads TGTGCCAGCAGCTTACGGGGAAAAACCTACGAGCAGTACTTC. The encoded protein is CASSLRGKTYEQYF.

The chain recombines TRBV27 with TRBJ2-5; D may correspond to TRBD1 or TRBD2 (5 bases each). There are 15 residues in the CDR3. V lost 5 bases and J 4 bases, leaving 17 bases between the germline ends. Germline CDR1 and CDR2: MNHEY and SMNVEV (reference sequence). The CDR3 bases are TGTGCCAGCAGTCCGCGACTGGTGAGGGGAGAGACCCAGTACTTC. This encodes CASSPRLVRGETQYF.

By share of the sample, this clone is large (0.1 to 1%). The V call is TRBV15, the J call TRBJ2-5; 11 bases agree with TRBD2. The V gene end was trimmed by 4 bases and the J gene end by 4 bases; junction bases not matched to a gene: 5. CDR1 is LNHNV and CDR2 is YYDKDF in the germline V gene (reference sequence). CDR3 length: 15 residues. In nucleotides, the CDR3 is TGTGCCACCAGCACACTAGCGGGAGAGGGAGAGACCCAGTACTTC. This translates into CATSTLAGEGETQYF. Full variable domain (remainder filled in from reference TRBV15 and TRBJ2-5): DAMVIQNPRYQVTQFGKPVTLSCSQTLNHNVMYWYQQKSSQAPKLLFHYYDKDFNNEADTPDNFQSRRPNTSFCFLDIRSPGLGDTAMYLCATSTLAGEGETQYFGPGTRLLVL.